This TCR beta chain was sequenced in a study of blood T cell repertoires in COVID-19. Study context: Sites across the United States, Italy and Spain contributed samples from acute and convalescent COVID-19. In each case, the material was cDNA or gDNA derived from T cells, B-cell-depleted T cells, or PBMCs.

Trimming took off 5 bases at V and 0 bases at J, with 8 bases between the two ends. This CDR3 region has 13 residues. The germline V gene has CDR1 GTSNPN and CDR2 SVGIG (reference sequence). Authors' data handling: Reference gene primer amplification in the assay estimated nucleated cell counts. The data were produced by immunoSEQ multiplex PCR, yet TCRdb's version contains in-frame clones alone and is incomplete. V, J and clone size are taken as reported in that table, and D and trimming were inferred from the DNA itself. The sample carries about 440,000 clones, approximately 90% recorded once. The clonotype was recovered from a woman aged 25 to 39 with acute or convalescent COVID-19. The chain is built from TRBV30 and TRBJ1-3, with a tentative D call TRBD1 (5 bases). The sequenced sample was peripheral blood. The CDR3 DNA reads as TGTGCCTGGGAGACAGACTCTGGAAACACCATATATTTT. It is translated as CAWETDSGNTIYF.